One and the same sample provided the 25 T cell receptor beta chains below, sequenced in a study of shared clonotypes between healthy human individuals. Generated by immunoSEQ multiplex PCR, the TCRdb table keeps only in-frame clones and is missing some. This sample has 2 million to 2.5 million clones, with 85% to 95% found just once. The sequenced sample consisted of naive CD4+ T cells sorted from blood. As for subset: CD45RA+ positively selected. These receptors all stem from a man aged 18 to 35 in good health.

This sequence joins TRBV27 and TRBJ1-1, with 7 bases lining up with TRBD1. The CDR3 spans 16 residues. From germline, CDR1 is MNHEY and CDR2 SMNVEV (reference sequence). Trimming removed 5 bases from V and 2 bases from J; junction bases left unmatched: 11. The CDR3 DNA is TGTGCCAGCAGTGCGACAGGGAAGATCCCCAACACTGAAGCTTTCTTT. Protein product: CASSATGKIPNTEAFF.

The chain links TRBV19 to TRBJ2-7; D perhaps matches TRBD2 (6 bases). Germline CDR1 reads LNHDA; CDR2 reads SQIVND (reference sequence). V lost 9 bases and J 5 bases, leaving 14 bases between the germline ends. The CDR3 contains 12 residues. The CDR3 nucleotides are TGTGCCAGGAGGAGGGTTCCCCACGAGCAGTACTTC. It codes for CARRRVPHEQYF. The whole variable domain, filled in from reference TRBV19 and TRBJ2-7, reads DGGITQSPKYLFRKEGQNVTLSCEQNLNHDAMYWYRQDPGQGLRLIYYSQIVNDFQKGDIAEGYSVSREKKESFPLTVTSAQKNPTAFYLCARRRVPHEQYFGPGTRLTVT.

In nucleotides, the CDR3 is TGCGCCAGCAGTGGGACAGCTAGCAATCAGCCCCAGCATTTT. Protein: CASSGTASNQPQHF. The rearrangement links TRBV10-2 to TRBJ1-5, with a tentative D call TRBD1 (6 bases). V dropped 4 bases and J dropped 0 bases, with 7 bases sitting between them. CDR1 WSHSY and CDR2 SAAADI come from the germline V gene. The CDR3 runs 14 residues.

This clone was recorded once. The V gene is TRBV6-6, the J gene TRBJ2-5, with 12 bases identical to TRBD2. The CDR3 loop spans 16 amino acids. Trimming cost V 5 bases and J 4 bases; bases outside gene matches: 8. Germline CDR1 reads MNHNY; CDR2 reads SVGAGI (reference sequence). DNA for the CDR3: TGTGCCAGCAGTCCTAGCGGGAGGGCCGGTGTAGAGACCCAGTACTTC. Translation gives CASSPSGRAGVETQYF.

The chain couples TRBV2 to TRBJ2-4, with D unresolved. Between the trimmed V and J ends, which lost 3 bases and 8 bases, there was a span of 5 bases. Germline loops: CDR1 SNHLY, CDR2 FYNNEI. The CDR3 contains 11 residues. CDR3 sequence (DNA): TGTGCCAGCAGTGAGAAAGACATTCAGTACTTC. This sequence encodes CASSEKDIQYF.

The rearrangement joins TRBV18 to TRBJ2-7; 10 bases are a match to TRBD1. From germline, CDR1 is KGHSH and CDR2 LQKENI. V lost 1 base, J lost 4 bases, and 7 bases stayed unmatched. The CDR3 contains 16 residues. For the CDR3, the DNA is TGTGCCAGCTCACCACTACCGGGACAGGGGATTTACGAGCAGTACTTC. Encoded protein: CASSPLPGQGIYEQYF.

The gene calls are TRBV19 and TRBJ2-5, with 10 nucleotides matching TRBD2. V was clipped by 0 bases and J by 1 base; unmatched bases: 5. The CDR3 length is 17 residues. The germline gives CDR1 LNHDA, CDR2 SQIVND (reference sequence). This chain's CDR3 is CASSIDGSGRSQETQYF. The DNA of the CDR3 is TGTGCCAGTAGTATAGATGGTAGCGGGAGGTCCCAAGAGACCCAGTACTTC.

The rearrangement joins TRBV27 to TRBJ1-2, with a weak D call TRBD1 (5 bases). There are 15 residues in the CDR3. Trimming left V 3 bases short and J 5 bases short, with 16 bases between. Germline CDR1 reads MNHEY; CDR2 reads SMNVEV (reference sequence). The CDR3 nucleotides read TGTGCCAGCAGTTTCGTAGGGGAGCCTTTTTATGGCTACACCTTC. Protein sequence: CASSFVGEPFYGYTF.

The rearrangement joins TRBV27 to TRBJ1-1; 9 nucleotides align to TRBD1. There are 15 residues in the CDR3. Trimming at V came to 8 bases and at J to 4 bases, leaving 11 bases not matched to a gene. Germline CDR1 is MNHEY and CDR2 is SMNVEV (reference sequence). CDR3 nucleotides: TGTGCCAGCGAGCCGGGACAGGGATCGAGCACTGAAGCTTTCTTT. Translation: CASEPGQGSSTEAFF.

In its sample, this clone was seen a few times. The chain links TRBV6-6 to TRBJ1-2, with a possible D match to TRBD1 (6 bases). The CDR3 extends over 15 amino acids. CDR1 MNHNY and CDR2 SVGAGI come from the germline V gene (reference sequence). V lost 5 bases and J lost 4, with 17 bases in between. CDR3 DNA: TGTGCCAGCAGTCCTTCTACAGGGCTCCGCTATGGCTACACCTTC. Its protein product is CASSPSTGLRYGYTF.

The rearrangement links TRBV10-2 to TRBJ2-7; 8 nucleotides line up with TRBD1. From germline, CDR1 is WSHSY and CDR2 SAAADI. The CDR3 runs to 15 residues. Trimming cost V 6 bases and J 0 bases; bases outside gene matches: 7. CDR3 amino acids: CASRLGQGSSYEQYF. The CDR3 bases are TGCGCCAGCAGATTAGGACAGGGCAGCTCCTACGAGCAGTACTTC.

V and J are TRBV27 and TRBJ1-1; D unclear. Germline CDR1 and CDR2: MNHEY and SMNVEV (reference sequence). V was shortened by 6 bases and J by 8 bases, with 16 bases between the two germline ends. CDR3 length: 13 residues. CDR3: CASRIRYSTEAFF. The DNA of the CDR3 is TGTGCCAGCAGGATTAGATACAGTACCGAAGCTTTCTTT.

The chain links TRBV5-1 to TRBJ1-4; D perhaps matches TRBD1 (6 bases). The germline CDR1 and CDR2 sequences are SGHRS and YFSETQ. Trimming stripped 4 bases from V and 5 bases from J, with 18 bases between. This CDR3 is built from 16 residues. The CDR3 DNA follows: TGCGCCAGCAGCAAGCGATCCGGGACACCGAATGAAAAACTGTTTTTT. Amino acid sequence: CASSKRSGTPNEKLFF.

V gene TRBV9 combines with J gene TRBJ2-5, with TRBD1 identical over 9 bases. Germline lookup yields CDR1 SGDLS and CDR2 YYNGEE. Trimming removed 3 bases from V and 0 bases from J; junction bases left unmatched: 3. This CDR3 has 15 amino acids. The CDR3 is CASSAGQGHQETQYF. The CDR3 bases are TGTGCCAGCAGCGCCGGACAGGGGCACCAAGAGACCCAGTACTTC.

This clone was seen a single time. The gene calls are TRBV10-1 and TRBJ2-3; no clear D gene. This CDR3 spans 14 amino acids. CDR1 WNHNN and CDR2 SYGVQD come from the germline V gene (reference sequence). V lost 3 bases and J lost 4, with 11 bases in between. The CDR3 loop is CASSDGQVADTQYF. The CDR3 DNA sequence: TGCGCCAGCAGTGATGGGCAGGTTGCAGATACGCAGTATTTT.

Regarding this clone: This sample also contains other DNA sequences that code for the same CDR3. The rearrangement uses TRBV2 and TRBJ1-2; D not certain. Trimming took off 4 bases at V and 2 bases at J, with 5 bases between the two ends. The germline gives CDR1 SNHLY, CDR2 FYNNEI. The CDR3 consists of 12 residues. This chain's CDR3 is CASSGRNYGYTF. In DNA, the CDR3 is TGTGCCAGCAGTGGACGGAACTATGGCTACACCTTC. Full variable domain (remainder filled in from reference TRBV2 and TRBJ1-2): EPEVTQTPSHQVTQMGQEVILRCVPISNHLYFYWYRQILGQKVEFLVSFYNNEISEKSEIFDDQFSVERPDGSNFTLKIRSTKLEDSAMYFCASSGRNYGYTFGSGTRLTVV.

V and J are TRBV10-3 and TRBJ1-1, with no clear D. Trimming removed 7 bases from V and 4 bases from J, with 13 bases in between. The CDR3 consists of 13 residues. Germline CDR1 reads ENHRY; CDR2 reads SYGVKD. The CDR3 protein is CAINAGLGTEAFF. The CDR3, as DNA: TGTGCCATCAACGCAGGTTTGGGCACTGAAGCTTTCTTT.

The chain employs TRBV2 and TRBJ2-7; possibly TRBD2 for D (6 bases). Germline V gene sequence: CDR1 SNHLY, CDR2 FYNNEI. The CDR3 runs to 15 residues. Trimming pared 6 bases from V and 2 bases from J, leaving 17 bases between. The CDR3 reads CASSRFGGTPYEQYF. CDR3 DNA: TGTGCCAGCAGCCGGTTTGGCGGGACTCCCTACGAGCAGTACTTC.

The chain carries TRBV7-9 and TRBJ2-2; no reliable D call. V was clipped by 1 base and J by 6 bases, with 12 bases between them. Germline loops: CDR1 SEHNR, CDR2 FQNEAQ (reference sequence). This CDR3 region has 15 residues. CDR3 loop: CASSLGQVVAGELFF. Here the CDR3 DNA reads TGTGCCAGCAGCTTAGGTCAGGTGGTCGCCGGGGAGCTGTTTTTT.

The chain uses TRBV28 and TRBJ1-5, with TRBD1 matching over 7 bases. This CDR3 spans 17 amino acids. CDR1 and CDR2 (germline): MDHEN, SYDVKM. J gave up 0 bases and V 4 bases, and 9 bases lay outside the gene matches. The CDR3 sequence is CASSSPGQLYSNQPQHF. The CDR3, as DNA: TGTGCCAGCAGTTCCCCGGGACAGCTTTATAGCAATCAGCCCCAGCATTTT.

The chain joins TRBV5-4 to TRBJ2-7; no clear D gene. This CDR3 has 14 amino acids. With 0 bases removed from V and 2 bases from J, the gap between germline ends came to 9 bases. In germline, CDR1 is SGHNT, CDR2 YYREEE (reference sequence). CDR3 protein: CASSLAPTAYEQYF. CDR3 sequence (DNA): TGTGCCAGCAGCTTGGCCCCTACAGCCTACGAGCAGTACTTC.

The chain carries TRBV5-1 and TRBJ1-1, with D hard to call. This CDR3 is built from 15 residues. V was pared by 4 bases and J by 1 base, with 14 bases between. Germline CDR1 is SGHRS and CDR2 is YFSETQ. The CDR3 bases are TGCGCCAGCAGCAGGAGAGATAGACAGAACACTGAAGCTTTCTTT. Amino acids: CASSRRDRQNTEAFF.

This chain uses TRBV25-1 with TRBJ1-1; 7 bases are shared with TRBD1. The CDR3 loop spans 16 amino acids. With V trimmed by 4 bases and J by 11 bases, 19 bases remained unmatched. The germline gives CDR1 MGHDK, CDR2 SYGVNS. The CDR3 DNA follows: TGTGCCAGCAGTGCCGGGACAGTTTTGCGTTCACCATCGGCTTTCTTT. Its translation: CASSAGTVLRSPSAFF.

This rearrangement joins TRBV5-1 to TRBJ1-3; D is undetermined. The CDR3 consists of 16 residues. The germline CDR1 and CDR2 sequences are SGHRS and YFSETQ. Trimming removed 3 bases from V and 0 bases from J, with 13 bases in between. This CDR3 is CASSWSDTSSGNTIYF. The CDR3 DNA follows: TGCGCCAGCAGCTGGAGCGACACGAGCTCTGGAAACACCATATATTTT.

A few counts support this clone. This chain joins TRBV6-1 and TRBJ1-3; D unclear. Between the trimmed V and J ends, which lost 5 bases and 4 bases, there was a span of 12 bases. The germline V gene has CDR1 MNHNS and CDR2 SASEGT. The CDR3 spans 14 residues. CDR3 DNA sequence: TGTGCCAGCAGTCCCGTGGGGTTCGGAAACACCATATATTTT. This encodes CASSPVGFGNTIYF.